This T cell receptor beta chain is from a study of T cells in Graves' hyperthyroidism and ophthalmopathy. Study summary: The authors collected peripheral blood at initial diagnosis, before any treatment. Study outcomes and limitations: Stable hyperthyroidism and ophthalmopathy were separated using 13 V-J signatures. Researchers found most expanded thyroid clonotypes above 0.001 in blood as well.

The CDR3 has 17 residues. Germline lookup yields CDR1 SNHLY and CDR2 FYNNEI. Points on this clonotype: The target antigen is unknown. This sequence may be a read error, since a much larger clone differs from it by one base.

Authors of the study amplified TCR beta CDR3 regions from RNA transcripts. When the TCR CDR3 underwent first-round RT-PCR, the HTBI primer set was used. TCRdb reprocessed the multiplex PCR reads with MiXCR, giving one entry per CDR3 protein. The data contain fewer than 350,000 distinct CDR3 sequences, roughly 13% of them seen just once; the ten biggest clones take up approximately 7.9%. In making diagnoses, clinical symptoms, serum thyroxine and TRAb, thyroid ultrasound and orbital computed tomography were all used. The V and J genes are TRBV2 and TRBJ2-1, with 9 bases lining up with TRBD2. This receptor was identified in a woman in her thirties or forties with Graves' hyperthyroidism. Sequencing used blood. The DNA for the CDR3 is TGTGCCGGCAGTGCTCGGATAGCGGGAGTGGGCTACAATGAGCAGTTCTTC. Translating gives CAGSARIAGVGYNEQFF.